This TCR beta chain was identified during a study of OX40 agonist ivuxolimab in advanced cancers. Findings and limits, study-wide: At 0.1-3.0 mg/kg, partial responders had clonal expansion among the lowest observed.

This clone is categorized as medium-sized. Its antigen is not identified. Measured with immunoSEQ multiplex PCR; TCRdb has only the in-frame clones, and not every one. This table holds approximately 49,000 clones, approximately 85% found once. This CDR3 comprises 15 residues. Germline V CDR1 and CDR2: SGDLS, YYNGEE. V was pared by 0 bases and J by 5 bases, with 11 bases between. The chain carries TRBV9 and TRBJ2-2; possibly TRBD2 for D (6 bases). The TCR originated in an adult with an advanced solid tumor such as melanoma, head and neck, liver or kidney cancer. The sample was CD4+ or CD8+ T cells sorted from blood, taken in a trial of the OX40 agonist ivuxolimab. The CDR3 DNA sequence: TGTGCCAGCAGCGTAGCGGGAGATTGGACCGGGGAGCTGTTTTTT. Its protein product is CASSVAGDWTGELFF.